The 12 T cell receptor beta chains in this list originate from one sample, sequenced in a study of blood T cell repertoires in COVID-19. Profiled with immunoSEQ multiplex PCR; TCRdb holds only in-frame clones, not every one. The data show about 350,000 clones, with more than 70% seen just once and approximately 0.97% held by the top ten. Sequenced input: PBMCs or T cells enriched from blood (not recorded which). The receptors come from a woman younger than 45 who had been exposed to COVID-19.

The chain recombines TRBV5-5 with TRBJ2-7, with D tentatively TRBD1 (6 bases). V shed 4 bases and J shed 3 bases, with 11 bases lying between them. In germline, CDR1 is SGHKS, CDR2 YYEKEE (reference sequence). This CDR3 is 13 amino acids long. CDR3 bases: TGTGCCAGCAGCACAGGACAGTACTACGAGCAGTACTTC. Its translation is CASSTGQYYEQYF.

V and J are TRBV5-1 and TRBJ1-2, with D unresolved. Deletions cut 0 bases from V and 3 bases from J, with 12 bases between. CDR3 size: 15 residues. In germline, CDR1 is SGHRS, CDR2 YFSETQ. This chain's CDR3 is CASSLGGGMDYGYTF. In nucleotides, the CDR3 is TGCGCCAGCAGCTTGGGTGGCGGGATGGACTATGGCTACACCTTC.

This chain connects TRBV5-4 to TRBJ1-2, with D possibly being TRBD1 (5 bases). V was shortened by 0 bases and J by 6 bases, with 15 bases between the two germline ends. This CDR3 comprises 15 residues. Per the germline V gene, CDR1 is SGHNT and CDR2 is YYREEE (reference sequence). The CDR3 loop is CASSLEGGGGNGYTF. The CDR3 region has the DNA TGTGCCAGCAGCTTGGAGGGTGGCGGGGGTAATGGCTACACCTTC.

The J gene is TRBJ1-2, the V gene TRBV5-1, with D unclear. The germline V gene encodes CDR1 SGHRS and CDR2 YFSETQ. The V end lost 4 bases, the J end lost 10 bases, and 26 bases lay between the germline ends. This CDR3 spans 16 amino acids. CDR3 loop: CASSPSAGMSVPAYTF. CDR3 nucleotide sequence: TGCGCCAGCAGCCCCTCCGCGGGTATGAGTGTGCCTGCCTACACCTTC.

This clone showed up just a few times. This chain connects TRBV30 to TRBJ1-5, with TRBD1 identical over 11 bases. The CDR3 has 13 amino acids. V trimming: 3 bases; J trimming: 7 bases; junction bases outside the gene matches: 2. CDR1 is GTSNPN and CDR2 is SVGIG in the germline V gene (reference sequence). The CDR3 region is CAWRGQGAQPQHF. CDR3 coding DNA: TGTGCCTGGAGAGGACAGGGGGCGCAGCCCCAGCATTTT.

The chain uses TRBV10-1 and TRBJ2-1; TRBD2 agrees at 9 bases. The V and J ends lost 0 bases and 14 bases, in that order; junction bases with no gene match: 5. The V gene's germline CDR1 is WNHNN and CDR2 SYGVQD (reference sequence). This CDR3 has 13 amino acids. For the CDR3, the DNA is TGCGCCAGCAGTGAGTCGAATGGCGGGAGGGAGTTCTTC. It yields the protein CASSESNGGREFF.

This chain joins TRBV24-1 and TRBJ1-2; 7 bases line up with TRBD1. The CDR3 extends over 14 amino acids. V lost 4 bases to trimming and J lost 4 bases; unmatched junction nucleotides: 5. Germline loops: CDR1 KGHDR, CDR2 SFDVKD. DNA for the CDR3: TGTGCCACCAGTGACGAGGGGACAGCCTATGGCTACACCTTC. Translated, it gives CATSDEGTAYGYTF.

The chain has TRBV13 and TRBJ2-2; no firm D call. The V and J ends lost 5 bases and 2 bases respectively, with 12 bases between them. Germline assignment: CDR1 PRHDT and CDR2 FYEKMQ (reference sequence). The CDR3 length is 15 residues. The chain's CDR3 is CASSILGHNTGELFF. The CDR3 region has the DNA TGTGCCAGCAGCATTTTGGGCCACAACACCGGGGAGCTGTTTTTT.

CDR3 in DNA: TGTGCCAGCAGCTCCCCCAGGATTGGAAACACCATATATTTT. This gives the protein CASSSPRIGNTIYF. V usage is TRBV11-2 and J usage is TRBJ1-3; no reliable D call. Germline CDR1 and CDR2: SGHAT and FQNNGV. The CDR3 is 14 amino acids. V shed 4 bases and J shed 3 bases, with 10 bases lying between them.

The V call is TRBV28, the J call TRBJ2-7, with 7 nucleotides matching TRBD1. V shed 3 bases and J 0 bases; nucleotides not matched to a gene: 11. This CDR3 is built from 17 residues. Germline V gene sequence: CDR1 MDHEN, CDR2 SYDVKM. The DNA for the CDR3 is TGTGCCAGCAGTTTCCCTACCGGGACAGAGTACTCCTACGAGCAGTACTTC. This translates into CASSFPTGTEYSYEQYF.

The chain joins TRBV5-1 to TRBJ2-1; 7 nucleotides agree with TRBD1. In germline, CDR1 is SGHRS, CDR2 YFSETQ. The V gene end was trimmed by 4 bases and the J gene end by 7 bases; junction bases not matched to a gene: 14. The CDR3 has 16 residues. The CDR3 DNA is TGCGCCAGCAGCCCGCCGGATCTAGGGGGCGGAAATGAGCAGTTCTTC. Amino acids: CASSPPDLGGGNEQFF.

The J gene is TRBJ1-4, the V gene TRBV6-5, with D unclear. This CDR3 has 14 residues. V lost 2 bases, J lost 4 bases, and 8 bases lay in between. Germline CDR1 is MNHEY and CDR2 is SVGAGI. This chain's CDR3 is CASSYNSLNEKLFF. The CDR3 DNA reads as TGTGCCAGCAGTTACAACAGCCTTAATGAAAAACTGTTTTTT.